This T cell receptor beta chain was identified during a study of cytomegalovirus exposure and HLA in healthy donors. Study-level results: It was taken for granted in presence/absence analyses that sequencing depth across donors was roughly uniform. In all likelihood, a cluster of highly shared sequence variants was a sequencing artifact. Among TCR beta chains of equal frequency, HLA-associated ones were more clonally expanded in a later analysis. What TCR beta sequences reportedly achieved was accurate prediction of HLA-A and HLA-B alleles in most subjects.

With respect to this clone: Its antigen is undetermined.

13 Jbeta primers and 60 Vbeta primers were used for the PCR. The data were produced by immunoSEQ multiplex PCR, yet TCRdb's version contains in-frame clones alone and is incomplete. Of 65,000 to 95,000 clones in the sample, 79% were seen once. Germline CDR1 is SNHLY and CDR2 is FYNNEI. Trimming left V 6 bases short and J 7 bases short, with 16 bases between. There are 14 residues in the CDR3. The receptor comes from a man aged 25-45 years in good health and CMV-seronegative. The sequenced sample consisted of PBMCs. The gene calls are TRBV2 and TRBJ2-1; a weak D match, TRBD2 (6 bases). The CDR3 coding sequence is TGTGCCAGCAGCAGGCGGGGTATGAATAATGAGCAGTTCTTC. This encodes CASSRRGMNNEQFF.